The 10 T cell receptor beta chains below come from one sample, sequenced in a study of blood T cell repertoires in COVID-19. Measured with immunoSEQ multiplex PCR; TCRdb has only the in-frame clones, and not every one. Of fewer than 110,000 clones listed, 87% are singletons. Sequenced material: peripheral blood. Receptors originate from a man aged 45 to 65 in a cohort sampled during active COVID-19.

Only a few counts were recorded for this clone. The V gene is TRBV18, the J gene TRBJ2-4; 7 bases fit TRBD1. Germline values: CDR1 KGHSH, CDR2 LQKENI. This CDR3 region has 14 residues. J was trimmed by 5 bases and V by 2 bases; bases with no gene match: 3. The CDR3 DNA follows: TGTGCCAGCTCACCAAGGGACAGCGAAAACATTCAGTACTTC. Protein sequence: CASSPRDSENIQYF. Together with reference TRBV18 and TRBJ2-4, the CDR3 gives the full variable domain: NAGVMQNPRHLVRRRGQEARLRCSPMKGHSHVYWYRQLPEEGLKFMVYLQKENIIDESGMPKERFSAEFPKEGPSILRIQQVVRGDSAAYFCASSPRDSENIQYFGAGTRLSVL.

This rearrangement joins TRBV3-1 (or the pseudogene TRBV3-2) to TRBJ2-3, with TRBD1 matching 9 bases. Unmatched junction bases numbered 2, after V lost 0 bases and J lost 1 base. The CDR3 sequence is 16 residues long. The V gene's germline CDR1 is LGHDT and CDR2 YNNKEL (reference sequence). This CDR3 reads CASSQDGQGRTDTQYF. As DNA, the CDR3 is TGTGCCAGCAGCCAAGACGGACAGGGGCGCACAGATACGCAGTATTTT.

V is TRBV7-8 and J is TRBJ1-4, with 9 nucleotides matching TRBD1. CDR3 size: 16 residues. Germline CDR1 and CDR2: SGHVS and FQNEAQ. Trimming took 5 bases from V and 2 from J; bases not matched to a gene: 6. CDR3 bases: TGTGCCAGCAGCCTATCCGACAGGGGGACTAATGAAAAACTGTTTTTT. This codes for CASSLSDRGTNEKLFF.

This clone was detected only a few times. V is TRBV10-1 and J is TRBJ2-7, with D possibly being TRBD1 (6 bases). The CDR3 has 15 amino acids. Trimming removed 8 bases at V and 3 bases at J, with 20 bases between. Per germline, CDR1 WNHNN and CDR2 SYGVQD (reference sequence). The CDR3 bases are TGCGCCAGCGGGGGCAGAAGCAAACTCCACTACGAGCAGTACTTC. Residues: CASGGRSKLHYEQYF.

The chain couples TRBV19 to TRBJ2-6; a possible D gene is TRBD1 (5 bases). The CDR3 runs 18 residues. V shed 4 bases and J shed 4 bases, with 20 bases lying between them. The germline CDR1 and CDR2 sequences are LNHDA and SQIVND (reference sequence). CDR3 amino acids: CASSTTTGWGSGANVLTF. In nucleotides, the CDR3 is TGTGCCAGTAGTACCACGACTGGTTGGGGCTCCGGGGCCAACGTCCTGACTTTC.

The chain combines TRBV6-1 with TRBJ1-3; no reliable D call. CDR1 is MNHNS and CDR2 is SASEGT in the germline V gene. V was trimmed by 0 bases and J by 0 bases, leaving 6 bases between them. The CDR3 extends over 15 amino acids. CDR3 loop: CASSEAFFSGNTIYF. As DNA, the CDR3 is TGTGCCAGCAGTGAAGCTTTCTTCTCTGGAAACACCATATATTTT.

The rearrangement links TRBV19 to TRBJ1-2; D is perhaps TRBD1 (6 bases). Germline V gene data show CDR1 as LNHDA and CDR2 as SQIVND (reference sequence). Trimming took off 4 bases at V and 8 bases at J, with 17 bases between the two ends. This CDR3 is built from 14 residues. The CDR3 DNA reads TGTGCCAGTAGTAAGAGCGGGACATCTCGCGGCTACACCTTC. This translates into CASSKSGTSRGYTF.

The J gene is TRBJ1-4, the V gene TRBV6-4; possible D gene TRBD1, 5 bases. The CDR3 runs 14 residues. Germline V gives CDR1 MRHNA, CDR2 SNTAGT. Trimming removed 8 bases from V and 7 bases from J, with 17 bases in between. The CDR3 spells CASGGTYGREKLFF. CDR3 sequence (DNA): TGTGCCAGCGGGGGGACCTATGGGCGTGAAAAACTGTTTTTT.

The rearrangement links TRBV6-5 to TRBJ2-3, with 8 bases fitting TRBD2. V shed 0 bases, J shed 4 bases, and the junction held 6 bases outside the gene matches. This CDR3 spans 16 amino acids. Germline V gene lookup returns CDR1 MNHEY and CDR2 SVGAGI. The CDR3 region is CASSYSGAGEADTQYF. Written as DNA, the CDR3 is TGTGCCAGCAGTTACTCAGGAGCGGGGGAGGCAGATACGCAGTATTTT.

J is TRBJ2-1 and V is TRBV11-1; 7 bases agree with TRBD2. The germline V gene has CDR1 SGHAT and CDR2 FQDESV (reference sequence). CDR3 length equals 16 residues. Trimming removed 0 bases from V and 4 bases from J; junction bases left unmatched: 6. As DNA, the CDR3 is TGTGCCAGCAGCTTAGCGTTGGAGCGGGGTTACAATGAGCAGTTCTTC. It encodes CASSLALERGYNEQFF.